This TCR beta chain was identified in a study of CD4 T cells in relation to SARS-CoV-2 and coronaviruses. Clones were read by immunoSEQ multiplex PCR, and TCRdb kept only the in-frame ones, dropping some. Of 20,000 to 25,000 clones listed, 74% were seen once; the top ten hold around 12%. This CDR3 spans 13 amino acids. The germline V and J ends were trimmed by 7 bases and 5 bases, with 12 bases remaining between them. Germline V CDR1 and CDR2: MNHNY, SVGAGI (reference sequence). Concerning this clone itself: Its matching antigen is unknown.

CD4+ T cells from unexposed donors were obtained before the COVID-19 pandemic (2011-2018). CD4+ T cells were isolated from the cells after 10 days of culture. The receptor was derived from a human donor in good health. The gene calls are TRBV6-6 and TRBJ1-5; D uncertain. The material sequenced was CD4+ T cells from PBMCs, cultured in vitro. CDR3 sequence (DNA): TGTGCCAGCAATTTGCAGAGTTATCAGCCCCAGCATTTT. It translates to CASNLQSYQPQHF.